Reported below is one T cell receptor beta chain. This entry belongs to a study of blood T cell repertoires in COVID-19. In the original processing: Using reference gene primer amplification, nucleated cell counts were estimated. The table came from immunoSEQ multiplex PCR; TCRdb's copy has only in-frame clones and leaves some out. V and J calls and clone size follow that table, whereas D and trimming were derived from the DNA. Of about 200,000 clones detected, over 70% appear once; the ten largest clones hold approximately 8%. Material for sequencing was peripheral blood. This sequence was found in a woman older than 75 with acute or convalescent COVID-19.

CDR3 region: CASSLKQGNTEAFF. The CDR3 coding sequence is TGCGCCAGCAGCTTGAAGCAGGGGAACACTGAAGCTTTCTTT. This rearrangement joins TRBV5-1 to TRBJ1-1, with a weak D call TRBD1 (5 bases). Trimming took off 1 base at V and 1 base at J, with 8 bases between the two ends. The V gene's germline CDR1 is SGHRS and CDR2 YFSETQ. The CDR3 loop spans 14 amino acids. Full variable domain (remainder filled in from reference TRBV5-1 and TRBJ1-1): KAGVTQTPRYLIKTRGQQVTLSCSPISGHRSVSWYQQTPGQGLQFLFEYFSETQRNKGNFPGRFSGRQFSNSRSEMNVSTLELGDSALYLCASSLKQGNTEAFFGQGTRLTVV.